The 28 T cell receptor beta chains listed next were all sequenced from one sample in a study of CD8+CD57+ T cells in acquired aplastic anemia. Genomic DNA acted as the template from which TCR beta VDJ combination and CDR3 sequence profiling were carried out. TCRdb reprocessed the reads with MiXCR, giving one entry per CDR3 protein. The profile covers approximately 270,000 distinct CDR3 sequences, with approximately 57% appearing a single time and around 7.6% taken by the ten largest. Sequencing used sorted CD4+, CD8+, or CD8+CD57+ T cells (not recorded which) from PBMCs. These receptors originate from a human donor with severe aplastic anemia or a healthy control (not recorded which).

This clonotype showed up many times. This chain links TRBV9 with TRBJ2-2, with TRBD2 identical over 12 bases. Germline assignment: CDR1 SGDLS and CDR2 YYNGEE. The CDR3 covers 16 residues. Trimming cost V 3 bases and J 5 bases; bases outside gene matches: 5. DNA of the CDR3: TGTGCCAGCAGCGAGCGTCTAGCGGGGGGGACCGGGGAGCTGTTTTTT. Its protein product is CASSERLAGGTGELFF.

The chain combines TRBV7-9 with TRBJ2-5; D is perhaps TRBD1 or TRBD2 (5 bases each). CDR3 length: 15 amino acids. Trimming took 5 bases from V and 5 from J, leaving 18 bases between them. Germline CDR1 SEHNR, CDR2 FQNEAQ (reference sequence). CDR3: CASSRSGRDGETQYF. In DNA, the CDR3 is TGTGCCAGCAGCCGGTCCGGACGGGACGGGGAGACCCAGTACTTC.

This clonotype showed up just a few times. This chain uses TRBV7-9 with TRBJ1-1; D ambiguous. The germline V gene has CDR1 SEHNR and CDR2 FQNEAQ (reference sequence). The CDR3 is 13 amino acids. With 1 base removed from V and 6 bases from J, the gap between germline ends came to 9 bases. The CDR3 loop is CASSLVISAEAFF. In nucleotides, the CDR3 is TGTGCCAGCAGCTTAGTAATCAGCGCTGAAGCTTTCTTT.

This clonotype was seen many times. The J gene is TRBJ2-3, the V gene TRBV9, with D possibly TRBD2 on 6 matching bases. Trimming stripped 3 bases from V and 14 bases from J, with 22 bases between. This CDR3 comprises 14 residues. In germline, CDR1 is SGDLS, CDR2 YYNGEE. The CDR3 coding sequence is TGTGCCAGCAGCGGAACCGGGACTCAAAACCCCCGGTATTTT. It codes for CASSGTGTQNPRYF.

Ten or more counts support this clonotype. This chain uses TRBV19 with TRBJ1-1; D is unclear. Trimming took 3 bases from V and 2 from J, leaving 13 bases between them. This CDR3 spans 15 amino acids. Germline CDR1 and CDR2: LNHDA and SQIVND (reference sequence). The CDR3 protein is CASSIAVAQNTEAFF. CDR3 DNA: TGTGCCAGTAGTATTGCGGTAGCCCAAAACACTGAAGCTTTCTTT.

V gene TRBV7-9 combines with J gene TRBJ2-7; D is undetermined. Germline CDR1 is SEHNR and CDR2 is FQNEAQ (reference sequence). This CDR3 has 15 amino acids. V lost 9 bases to trimming and J lost 0 bases, with 18 bases between them. The CDR3, as DNA: TGTGCCAGTAGCACCCCCGGGCGAAGCTCCTACGAGCAGTACTTC. It encodes CASSTPGRSSYEQYF.

This clonotype was seen at least ten times. This chain links TRBV20-1 with TRBJ1-2, with D perhaps matching TRBD1 (6 bases). Germline V gene lookup returns CDR1 DFQATT and CDR2 SNEGSKA (reference sequence). The CDR3 sequence is 13 residues long. V dropped 5 bases and J dropped 6 bases, with 16 bases sitting between them. In DNA, the CDR3 is TGCAGTGCTTATAACGGGGGCGAAGATGGCTACACCTTC. Amino acid sequence: CSAYNGGEDGYTF.

This clonotype has a count of ten or more. CDR3 DNA sequence: TGTGCCTGGAGTGCGACAGGGGTGCTCACCTTC. This codes for CAWSATGVLTF. This chain joins TRBV30 and TRBJ1-2; 8 nucleotides agree with TRBD1. Germline values: CDR1 GTSNPN, CDR2 SVGIG (reference sequence). The trim removed 1 base at V and 13 bases at J, leaving 5 bases unmatched. The CDR3 contains 11 residues.

The chain uses TRBV7-9 and TRBJ1-5; 9 bases match TRBD1. V lost 6 bases and J lost 0; bases outside the gene matches: 3. Per germline, CDR1 SEHNR and CDR2 FQNEAQ (reference sequence). This CDR3 region has 15 residues. For the CDR3, the DNA is TGTGCCAGCAGGTTGGGACAGGGTAGCAATCAGCCCCAGCATTTT. It encodes CASRLGQGSNQPQHF.

This chain uses TRBV15 with TRBJ2-7; possibly TRBD2 for D (6 bases). V lost 8 bases and J 2 bases, leaving 13 bases between the germline ends. The CDR3 runs to 13 residues. From germline, CDR1 is LNHNV and CDR2 YYDKDF (reference sequence). The CDR3 sequence is CATRGTDTYEQYF. In DNA form, the CDR3 reads TGTGCCACCCGCGGGACGGACACCTACGAGCAGTACTTC. The full variable domain, its missing parts supplied by reference TRBV15 and TRBJ2-7, is DAMVIQNPRYQVTQFGKPVTLSCSQTLNHNVMYWYQQKSSQAPKLLFHYYDKDFNNEADTPDNFQSRRPNTSFCFLDIRSPGLGDTAMYLCATRGTDTYEQYFGPGTRLTVT.

This clonotype was seen many times. The chain is built from TRBV7-6 and TRBJ2-7, with D possibly matching TRBD1 (5 bases). Germline V CDR1 and CDR2: SGHVS, FNYEAQ. V was cut by 5 bases and J by 4 bases, with 12 bases left in between. CDR3 size: 13 residues. The CDR3, as DNA: TGTGCCAGCAGCACCCTCACAGGTTACGAGCAGTACTTC. Translating it yields CASSTLTGYEQYF.

This clonotype was seen many times. CDR3 loop: CASSPGSGGAYGYTF. The DNA of the CDR3 is TGTGCCAGCAGCCCGGGTTCGGGGGGAGCCTATGGCTACACCTTC. This rearrangement joins TRBV12-3 or TRBV12-4 to TRBJ1-2; perhaps TRBD1 as D (5 bases). This CDR3 region has 15 residues. V lost 6 bases and J 4 bases, leaving 18 bases between the germline ends.

The rearrangement joins TRBV10-1 to TRBJ2-5, with D possibly being TRBD2 (5 bases). The CDR3 contains 14 residues. Deletions cut 0 bases from V and 1 base from J, with 6 bases between. The germline V gene encodes CDR1 WNHNN and CDR2 SYGVQD (reference sequence). CDR3 sequence reads: CASSESGSQETQYF. The CDR3 nucleotides are TGCGCCAGCAGTGAGTCGGGGAGCCAAGAGACCCAGTACTTC.

This chain uses TRBV7-2 with TRBJ2-5, with TRBD2 identical over 7 bases. There are 14 residues in the CDR3. Germline-derived CDR1 and CDR2 are SGHTA and FQGNSA. Trimming took 5 bases from V and 4 from J; bases not matched to a gene: 7. Written as DNA, the CDR3 is TGTGCCAGCAGCCACGGACTAGATGCAGAGACCCAGTACTTC. It is translated as CASSHGLDAETQYF.

V is TRBV19 and J is TRBJ2-3; perhaps TRBD1 as D (6 bases). The CDR3 contains 16 residues. The germline CDR1 and CDR2 sequences are LNHDA and SQIVND (reference sequence). Trimming removed 5 bases at V and 0 bases at J, with 15 bases between. The CDR3 nucleotides are TGTGCCAGTAGTGAACCGGGACATGGCAGCACAGATACGCAGTATTTT. This sequence encodes CASSEPGHGSTDTQYF.

The gene calls are TRBV5-6 and TRBJ2-1; 9 positions agree with TRBD1. There are 15 residues in the CDR3. With V trimmed by 2 bases and J by 10 bases, 10 bases remained unmatched. Germline loops: CDR1 SGHDT, CDR2 YYEEEE. CDR3 in DNA: TGTGCCAGCAGCTTCAACGGACAGGGGCACACCGAGCAGTTCTTC. Translated: CASSFNGQGHTEQFF.

J is TRBJ2-1 and V is TRBV10-3; D remains unclear. V gave up 3 bases and J gave up 13 bases, with 1 base separating them. The CDR3 totals 8 residues. CDR1 is ENHRY and CDR2 is SYGVKD in the germline V gene. The CDR3 loop reads CAISDQFF. CDR3 nucleotides: TGTGCCATCAGTGATCAGTTCTTC.

This clonotype was observed a handful of times. A much bigger clone sits one base away, suggesting this may be a read error. The CDR3 end shows no conserved phenylalanine or tryptophan, and so a read error is likely. The V call is TRBV12-3 or TRBV12-4, the J call TRBJ1-5, with D unresolved. Trimming took 6 bases from V and 4 from J, leaving 16 bases between them. The CDR3 length is 15 residues. DNA of the CDR3: TGTGCCAGCAGGTCGGGCCAAACGCCAAATCAGCCCCAGCATCTT. It specifies CASRSGQTPNQPQHL.

The table lists this clonotype with many counts. This chain uses TRBV20-1 with TRBJ2-1; D could derive from TRBD1 or TRBD2 (5 bases each). CDR3 length: 15 amino acids. V was cut by 3 bases and J by 0 bases, with 12 bases left in between. Germline lookup yields CDR1 DFQATT and CDR2 SNEGSKA (reference sequence). This CDR3 reads CSASWGGGSYNEQFF. The DNA of the CDR3 is TGCAGTGCTAGTTGGGGCGGAGGCTCCTACAATGAGCAGTTCTTC.

Regarding this clonotype: One end of the junction fails to match germline, which may point to a read error. CDR3 nucleotide sequence: TGTGCCGGCAGGGCTTTGCAGACCCAGTACTTC. Protein sequence: CAGRALQTQYF. V gene TRBV2 combines with J gene TRBJ2-5; tentatively, D is TRBD1 (5 bases). The length of the CDR3 is 11 residues. Germline CDR1 is SNHLY and CDR2 is FYNNEI.

This clonotype was observed a few times. CDR3 bases: TGTGCCAGCAGTGCGTCAGGGGTGGGAGAAAAACTGTTTTTT. Amino acid sequence: CASSASGVGEKLFF. V gene TRBV2 combines with J gene TRBJ1-4; D perhaps matches TRBD1 (6 bases). This CDR3 is built from 14 residues. V lost 4 bases to trimming and J lost 8 bases, with 14 bases between them. In germline, CDR1 is SNHLY, CDR2 FYNNEI.

The chain couples TRBV10-3 to TRBJ1-2; D is unclear. CDR1 is ENHRY, CDR2 SYGVKD, per germline. Trimming removed 4 bases from V and 8 bases from J, with 11 bases in between. The CDR3 is 12 residues long. This CDR3 reads CAISVLGSGYTF. DNA of the CDR3: TGTGCCATCAGTGTTTTAGGATCCGGCTACACCTTC.

The J gene is TRBJ1-2, the V gene TRBV28; 7 bases align to TRBD1. The germline V gene has CDR1 MDHEN and CDR2 SYDVKM. V lost 7 bases and J lost 2; bases outside the gene matches: 7. This CDR3 region has 14 residues. CDR3 region: CASNILGQNYGYTF. The CDR3 DNA follows: TGTGCCAGCAATATTCTGGGACAGAACTATGGCTACACCTTC.

The V gene is TRBV24-1, the J gene TRBJ2-2, with 11 bases lining up with TRBD1. J was trimmed by 4 bases and V by 2 bases; bases with no gene match: 8. The length of the CDR3 is 18 residues. Germline V gives CDR1 KGHDR, CDR2 SFDVKD. The CDR3 here is CATSDWRTGGFSTGELFF. In DNA, the CDR3 is TGTGCCACCAGTGATTGGAGGACAGGGGGCTTTAGCACCGGGGAGCTGTTTTTT.

The chain recombines TRBV7-3 with TRBJ1-2; TRBD1 matches at 10 bases. The CDR3 loop spans 14 amino acids. V was clipped by 5 bases and J by 8 bases; unmatched bases: 8. Germline loops: CDR1 SGHTA, CDR2 FQGTGA. CDR3 DNA sequence: TGTGCCAGCAGCGCCGGGACAGGGGCGCAAGGCTACACCTTC. Translating it yields CASSAGTGAQGYTF. The whole variable domain, remainder taken from reference TRBV7-3 and TRBJ1-2, is GAGVSQTPSNKVTEKGKYVELRCDPISGHTALYWYRQSLGQGPEFLIYFQGTGAADDSGLPNDRFFAVRPEGSVSTLKIQRTERGDSAVYLCASSAGTGAQGYTFGSGTRLTVV.

The sample holds many counts of this clonotype. This sequence joins TRBV20-1 and TRBJ2-7, with 11 bases aligning to TRBD2. Germline V gene lookup returns CDR1 DFQATT and CDR2 SNEGSKA (reference sequence). The V and J ends lost 5 bases and 7 bases, in that order; junction bases with no gene match: 7. The CDR3 covers 13 residues. The DNA of the CDR3 is TGCAGTGCTCCCTTAGCGGGGGGGCGAGAGCAGTACTTC. Translating gives CSAPLAGGREQYF.

J is TRBJ2-5 and V is TRBV7-9; D possibly corresponds to TRBD2 (5 bases). V was pared by 1 base and J by 1 base, with 10 bases between. The CDR3 loop spans 15 amino acids. Germline V gene sequence: CDR1 SEHNR, CDR2 FQNEAQ (reference sequence). The chain's CDR3 is CASSLGQAGQETQYF. As DNA, the CDR3 is TGTGCCAGCAGCTTAGGCCAGGCGGGCCAAGAGACCCAGTACTTC.

V usage is TRBV7-2 and J usage is TRBJ2-5; possibly TRBD1 for D (7 bases). The germline V and J ends were trimmed by 0 bases and 9 bases, with 17 bases remaining between them. This CDR3 contains 15 residues. Germline-derived CDR1 and CDR2 are SGHTA and FQGNSA. The CDR3 spells CASSLAQGGAQPQYF. CDR3 coding DNA: TGTGCCAGCAGCTTAGCGCAGGGGGGAGCTCAGCCCCAGTACTTC.